The T cell receptor (beta chain) under discussion was sequenced for a study of T cell responses to AZD1222 COVID-19 vaccine. This table comes from immunoSEQ multiplex PCR, and its TCRdb copy is limited to in-frame clones, with some not included. The sample consists of roughly 180,000 clones, roughly nine tenths of them appearing once. Trimming removed 7 bases from V and 7 bases from J; junction bases left unmatched: 4. The germline V gene encodes CDR1 MNHEY and CDR2 SVGAGI. The CDR3 contains 13 residues. The sequence was collected from an adult who received the AZD1222 COVID-19 vaccine. Source: peripheral blood, taken 28 days after the second AZD1222 dose. The gene calls are TRBV6-5 and TRBJ1-6, with 7 nucleotides matching TRBD1. DNA for the CDR3: TGTGCCAGCAATCCGACAGGGAATTCACCCCTCCACTTT. Translation gives CASNPTGNSPLHF.